The TCR beta chain under discussion was sequenced for a study of cytomegalovirus exposure and HLA in healthy donors. The PCR made use of 60 Vbeta and 13 Jbeta primers. Libraries were prepared by immunoSEQ multiplex PCR; TCRdb keeps only in-frame clonotypes and omits some of them. Of about 98,000 clones listed, around 75% are singletons. V trimming: 4 bases; J trimming: 6 bases; junction bases outside the gene matches: 8. Germline V lookup: CDR1 GTSNPN, CDR2 SVGIG (reference sequence). The CDR3 loop spans 14 amino acids. The chain couples TRBV30 to TRBJ2-2, with 7 positions matching TRBD1. The sequenced material came from PBMCs. This sequence originates from a man aged 18 to 29 in good health and CMV-seropositive. The CDR3 nucleotides are TGTGCCTGGATGGGTAGGGGGCAGGCCGGGGAGCTGTTTTTT. Its protein product is CAWMGRGQAGELFF.